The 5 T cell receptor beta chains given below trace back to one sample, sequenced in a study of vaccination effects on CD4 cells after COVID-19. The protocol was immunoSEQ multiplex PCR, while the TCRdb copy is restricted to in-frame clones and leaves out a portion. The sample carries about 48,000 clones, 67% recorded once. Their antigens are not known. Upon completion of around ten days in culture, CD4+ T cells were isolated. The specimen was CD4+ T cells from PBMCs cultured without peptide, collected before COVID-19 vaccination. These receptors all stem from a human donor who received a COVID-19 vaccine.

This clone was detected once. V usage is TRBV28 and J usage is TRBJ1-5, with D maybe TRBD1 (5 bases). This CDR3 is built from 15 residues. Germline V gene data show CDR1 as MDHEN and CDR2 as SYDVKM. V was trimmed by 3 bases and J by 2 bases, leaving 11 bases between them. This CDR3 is CASSFPGGGNQPQHF. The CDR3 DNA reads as TGTGCCAGCAGTTTCCCCGGGGGAGGCAATCAGCCCCAGCATTTT.

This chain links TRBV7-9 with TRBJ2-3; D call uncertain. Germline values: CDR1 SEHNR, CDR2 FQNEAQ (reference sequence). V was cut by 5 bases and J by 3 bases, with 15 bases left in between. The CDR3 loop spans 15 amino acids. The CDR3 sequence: CASSTPAVRTDTQYF. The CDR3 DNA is TGTGCCAGCAGCACCCCTGCGGTGAGGACAGATACGCAGTATTTT. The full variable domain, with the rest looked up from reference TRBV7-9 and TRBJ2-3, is DTGVSQNPRHKITKRGQNVTFRCDPISEHNRLYWYRQTLGQGPEFLTYFQNEAQLEKSRLLSDRFSAERPKGSFSTLEIQRTEQGDSAMYLCASSTPAVRTDTQYFGPGTRLTVL.

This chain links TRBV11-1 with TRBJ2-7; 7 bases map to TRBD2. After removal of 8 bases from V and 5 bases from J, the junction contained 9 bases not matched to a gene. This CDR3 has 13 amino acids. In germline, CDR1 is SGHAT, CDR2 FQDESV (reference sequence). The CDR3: CASSVSGKDEQYF. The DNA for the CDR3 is TGTGCCAGCTCTGTAAGCGGGAAAGACGAGCAGTACTTC.

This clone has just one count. CDR3 region: CATSITTNEKLFF. The CDR3 DNA reads TGTGCCACCAGCATTACAACTAATGAAAAACTGTTTTTT. This sequence joins TRBV15 and TRBJ1-4; D remains ambiguous. Trimming took off 4 bases at V and 0 bases at J, with 3 bases between the two ends. CDR3 length equals 13 residues. Germline V gene sequence: CDR1 LNHNV, CDR2 YYDKDF (reference sequence).

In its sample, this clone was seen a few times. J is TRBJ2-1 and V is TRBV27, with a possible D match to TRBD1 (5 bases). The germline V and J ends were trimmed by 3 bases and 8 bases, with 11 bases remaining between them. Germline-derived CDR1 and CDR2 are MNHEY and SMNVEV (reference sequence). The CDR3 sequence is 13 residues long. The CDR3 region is CASSLGLLDEQFF. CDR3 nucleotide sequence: TGTGCCAGCAGTTTGGGGCTGTTGGATGAGCAGTTCTTC.